Sequencing of this T cell receptor (beta chain) was carried out in a study of cytomegalovirus exposure and HLA in healthy donors. Study results and limitations: The CMV antigen specificity of a few CMV-associated chains was confirmed through in vitro analysis.

In the case of this clone: Antigen unknown.

In the PCR, 60 Vbeta and 13 Jbeta primers were used. Profiling relied on immunoSEQ multiplex PCR, and the TCRdb table lists in-frame clones only, not all of them. In the table there are around 150,000 clones, 81% of which are singletons. The sequence was collected from a young woman in good health and CMV-seronegative. Material: PBMCs.

The CDR3 loop reads CASRGPTYEQYF. Written as DNA, the CDR3 is TGTGCCAGCAGGGGGCCCACCTACGAGCAGTACTTC. J is TRBJ2-7 and V is TRBV2; a weak D match, TRBD1 (5 bases). V lost 6 bases and J lost 2, with 8 bases in between. CDR1 is SNHLY and CDR2 is FYNNEI in the germline V gene. The CDR3 totals 12 residues. The variable domain in full, completed from reference TRBV2 and TRBJ2-7, reads EPEVTQTPSHQVTQMGQEVILRCVPISNHLYFYWYRQILGQKVEFLVSFYNNEISEKSEIFDDQFSVERPDGSNFTLKIRSTKLEDSAMYFCASRGPTYEQYFGPGTRLTVT.